These T cell receptor beta chains were read from a single sample in a study of T-cell memory formation after mild COVID-19. TCRdb analysed the 5' RACE reads with MiXCR anew, one entry per CDR3 protein. The sample has about 540,000 distinct CDR3 sequences, around 21% seen once. The sequenced sample consisted of PBMCs or a T cell subset sorted from them (not recorded which). These receptors came from an adult woman who had mild COVID-19 (a few samples of this study predate the infection). Cell type and time point are not known. The CDR3 runs from the conserved cysteine through the conserved F or W. The D gene is left open where the match is weak. Clone size is not always given. Where it is, it says once, few, many or a class for expanded clones.

>NA|TRBV20-1|TRBJ2-5|NA|13
CSVRTANQETQYF
TGCAGTGTCCGGACTGCCAACCAAGAGACCCAGTACTTC
>NA|TRBV5-1|TRBJ2-3|many|18
CASSFNPWGAASTDTQYF
TGCGCCAGCAGCTTCAATCCGTGGGGGGCCGCAAGCACAGATACGCAGTATTTT
>NA|TRBV29-1|TRBJ1-2|few|13
CSVVFSSEYGYTF
TGCAGCGTTGTATTCTCGAGCGAATATGGCTACACCTTC
>TRBD2|TRBV12-3/TRBV12-4|TRBJ2-5|NA|13
CASSWAGEETQYF
TGTGCCAGCAGTTGGGCGGGGGAAGAGACCCAGTACTTC
>NA|TRBV12-3/TRBV12-4|TRBJ2-3|NA|14
CASSLQGPPDTQYF
TGTGCCAGCAGTTTACAGGGACCCCCAGATACGCAGTATTTT
>TRBD1|TRBV6-1|TRBJ2-5|few|15
CASSEGTGVSETQYF
TGTGCCAGCAGTGAAGGGACAGGGGTTTCTGAGACCCAGTACTTC
>NA|TRBV25-1|TRBJ2-2|NA|16
CASSTPAGGNTGELFF
TGTGCCAGCAGTACCCCCGCTGGGGGTAATACCGGGGAGCTGTTTTTT
>NA|TRBV4-2|TRBJ2-1|NA|17
CASSQFPKGTSYNEQFF
TGTGCCAGCAGCCAATTCCCCAAAGGCACTTCCTACAATGAGCAGTTCTTC
>NA|TRBV7-6|TRBJ2-7|few|14
CASSPTYPSYEQYF
TGTGCCAGCAGCCCTACGTACCCATCCTACGAGCAGTACTTC
>TRBD2|TRBV5-1|TRBJ2-1|few|14
CASGRGTSMDEQFF
TGCGCCAGCGGCCGGGGGACTAGCATGGATGAGCAGTTCTTC
>NA|TRBV27|TRBJ2-1|NA|16
CATAGGPKGSYNEQFF
TGTGCCACCGCCGGAGGGCCCAAGGGCTCCTACAATGAGCAGTTCTTC
>NA|TRBV19|TRBJ1-2|few|14
CASSMARGANGYTF
TGTGCCAGTAGTATGGCTCGAGGGGCAAATGGCTACACCTTC
>NA|TRBV5-1|TRBJ2-5|NA|14
CASSPYYIQETQYF
TGCGCCAGCAGCCCCTACTACATTCAAGAGACCCAGTACTTC
>NA|TRBV7-6|TRBJ2-7|few|15
CASSFIMGGGYEQYF
TGTGCCAGCAGCTTCATTATGGGGGGTGGGTACGAGCAGTACTTC
>NA|TRBV2|TRBJ2-1|many|16
CASSEGVAGRRNEQFF
TGTGCCAGCAGTGAAGGGGTAGCCGGGAGAAGAAATGAGCAGTTCTTC
>NA|TRBV11-2|TRBJ2-7|NA|12
CASSLAPSRQYF
TGTGCCAGCAGCTTAGCTCCTTCTCGGCAGTACTTC
>NA|TRBV29-1|TRBJ2-7|few|14
CSVDLGLGLDEQYF
TGCAGCGTTGACTTAGGATTAGGGCTCGACGAGCAGTACTTC
>TRBD1|TRBV5-6|TRBJ2-5|few|16
CASSFGDSRVPETQYF
TGTGCCAGCAGCTTTGGGGACAGTCGGGTTCCAGAGACCCAGTACTTC
>TRBD1|TRBV7-9|TRBJ2-5|many|15
CASSSWDRSQETQYF
TGTGCCAGCAGCTCCTGGGACAGGAGCCAAGAGACCCAGTACTTC
>TRBD2|TRBV12-3/TRBV12-4|TRBJ2-5|NA|14
CASHHRGGEETQYF
TGTGCCAGCCATCACCGCGGGGGGGAAGAGACCCAGTACTTC
>NA|TRBV12-3/TRBV12-4|TRBJ1-1|NA|14
CASSSRVQAPRAFF
TGTGCCAGCAGTTCACGCGTGCAGGCCCCAAGGGCTTTCTTT
>NA|TRBV19|TRBJ1-4|many|15
CASSIQGYTNEKLFF
TGTGCCAGTAGTATACAGGGGTACACTAATGAAAAACTGTTTTTT
>NA|TRBV29-1|TRBJ1-1|few|13
CSSRGRSNTEAFF
TGCAGCTCCAGGGGAAGATCGAACACTGAAGCTTTCTTT
>TRBD1|TRBV27|TRBJ2-7|NA|16
CASSSPGQGRPYEQYF
TGTGCCAGCAGTTCACCGGGACAGGGTCGCCCCTACGAGCAGTACTTC
>TRBD2|TRBV18|TRBJ2-4|NA|13
CASSPSGTNIQYF
TGTGCCAGCTCACCTAGCGGGACAAACATTCAGTACTTC
>NA|TRBV27|TRBJ1-5|NA|16
CASSPDWGLKNQPQHF
TGTGCCAGCAGTCCGGACTGGGGACTCAAGAATCAGCCCCAGCATTTT
>NA|TRBV27|TRBJ2-4|few|18
CASSAGYDTGATKNIQYF
TGTGCCAGCAGTGCCGGGTATGACACGGGGGCAACCAAAAACATTCAGTACTTC
>NA|TRBV29-1|TRBJ2-5|NA|14
CSVRNSPFQETQYF
TGCAGCGTGCGAAACAGTCCCTTCCAAGAGACCCAGTACTTC
>NA|TRBV30|TRBJ1-2|NA|11
CAWSVVEAGVF
TGTGCCTGGAGTGTGGTAGAGGCGGGGGTTTTC
>NA|TRBV11-1|TRBJ1-1|NA|13
CASSQTGTPEAFF
TGTGCCAGCAGCCAAACCGGGACCCCCGAAGCTTTCTTT
>NA|TRBV7-9|TRBJ2-1|few|17
CASSLEAETGFYNEQFF
TGTGCCAGCAGCTTAGAGGCTGAGACAGGCTTCTACAATGAGCAGTTCTTC
>TRBD1|TRBV15|TRBJ2-2|NA|16
CATSRFGQGKGGELFF
TGTGCCACCAGCAGATTTGGACAGGGAAAGGGCGGGGAGCTGTTTTTT
>TRBD1|TRBV20-1|TRBJ2-5|few|14
CSARNQGAGETQYF
TGCAGTGCTAGAAATCAGGGGGCTGGCGAGACCCAGTACTTC
>NA|TRBV5-4|TRBJ1-2|NA|13
CASSWRVLGGYTF
TGTGCCAGCAGCTGGAGGGTTCTGGGAGGCTACACCTTC
>TRBD1|TRBV6-6|TRBJ1-2|NA|13
CASRNGQGYGYTF
TGTGCCAGCAGAAACGGACAGGGCTATGGCTACACCTTC
>NA|TRBV27|TRBJ1-2|many|13
CASSFDRNYGYTF
TGTGCCAGCAGCTTCGACAGGAACTATGGCTACACCTTC
>NA|TRBV5-1|TRBJ2-4|many|12
CASSSPSGIQYF
TGCGCCAGCAGTTCACCCTCAGGCATTCAGTACTTC
>NA|TRBV7-8|TRBJ1-2|NA|15
CASSNSYDGLDGYTF
TGTGCCAGCAGCAATAGCTACGATGGCTTGGATGGCTACACCTTC
>NA|TRBV30|TRBJ2-7|NA|14
CAWSATAGPYEQYF
TGTGCCTGGAGTGCGACAGCCGGCCCCTACGAGCAGTACTTC
>TRBD1|TRBV7-9|TRBJ1-1|few|15
CASSSGQGGRTEAFF
TGTGCCAGCAGCTCCGGACAGGGAGGACGAACTGAAGCTTTCTTT
>NA|TRBV7-2|TRBJ2-5|NA|14
CASSSNRAPGTQYF
TGTGCCAGCAGCTCCAACAGGGCCCCGGGGACCCAGTACTTC
>TRBD2|TRBV29-1|TRBJ2-1|NA|17
CSVEDPTSGRHYNEQFF
TGCAGCGTTGAAGACCCGACTAGCGGGAGGCACTACAATGAGCAGTTCTTC
>NA|TRBV4-1|TRBJ2-1|few|14
CASSQDSDNNEQFF
TGCGCCAGCAGCCAAGATAGTGATAACAATGAGCAGTTCTTC
>NA|TRBV4-3|TRBJ2-7|NA|14
CASSPIPGQLEQYF
TGCGCCAGCAGCCCCATTCCGGGACAACTCGAGCAGTACTTC
>NA|TRBV7-8|TRBJ2-5|few|12
CASSRGRETQYF
TGTGCCAGCAGTAGGGGCCGGGAGACCCAGTACTTC
>NA|TRBV11-2|TRBJ1-1|few|12
CASSLRALEAFF
TGTGCCAGCAGCTTAAGGGCCCTTGAAGCTTTCTTT
>TRBD1|TRBV7-2|TRBJ2-7|NA|15
CASSRDRGKAYEQYF
TGTGCCAGCAGCCGCGACAGGGGGAAGGCCTACGAGCAGTACTTC
>NA|TRBV5-1|TRBJ2-5|few|14
CASGPGGGIETQYF
TGCGCCAGCGGACCAGGGGGGGGGATAGAGACCCAGTACTTC
>TRBD1|TRBV7-2|TRBJ2-7|few|16
CASSSAGQGNSYEQYF
TGTGCCAGCAGCTCCGCGGGACAGGGCAACTCCTACGAGCAGTACTTC
>NA|TRBV2|TRBJ1-6|few|13
CASSEDEYSPLHF
TGTGCCAGCAGTGAAGACGAGTATTCACCCCTCCACTTT
>NA|TRBV3-1|TRBJ1-1|many|15
CASSQDAVPNTEAFF
TGTGCCAGCAGCCAAGATGCAGTGCCGAACACTGAAGCTTTCTTT
>NA|TRBV7-6|TRBJ2-2|few|15
CASSLDRDNTGELFF
TGTGCCAGCAGCTTAGACAGGGATAACACCGGGGAGCTGTTTTTT
>NA|TRBV5-1|TRBJ1-1|NA|17
CASSSGIYRDMNTEAFF
TGCGCCAGCAGCTCGGGAATCTACAGGGACATGAACACTGAAGCTTTCTTT
>NA|TRBV6-4|TRBJ2-1|NA|12
CASSAGEGEQFF
TGTGCCAGCAGTGCAGGGGAAGGTGAGCAGTTCTTC
>NA|TRBV20-1|TRBJ2-3|NA|11
CSAHGLYTQYF
TGCAGTGCTCACGGATTATATACGCAGTATTTT
>TRBD2|TRBV6-5|TRBJ2-2|few|18
CASSYRGLAGGQAGELFF
TGTGCCAGCAGTTACCGGGGGCTAGCGGGAGGGCAAGCCGGGGAGCTGTTTTTT
>NA|TRBV7-2|TRBJ2-1|NA|22
CASSLASPQAEILLGSYNEQFF
TGTGCCAGCAGCTTAGCCAGCCCCCAAGCTGAGATTCTCTTGGGCTCCTACAATGAGCAGTTCTTC